This T cell receptor beta chain was identified during a study of T cell clonality in common variable immunodeficiency. General study findings and limits: CVID subjects had higher TCRbeta clonality than healthy controls, most marked in about a third. Common variable immunodeficiency TCR beta sequences reportedly had fewer deletions and N-nucleotide insertions.

Most patients and controls had Caucasian heritage. Donors gave roughly 5 to 8 ml heparinized peripheral whole blood. This CDR3 has 15 amino acids. Per germline, CDR1 SEHNR and CDR2 FQNEAQ (reference sequence). V was clipped by 4 bases and J by 3 bases, with 12 bases between them. Assay used: immunoSEQ multiplex PCR; TCRdb lists only in-frame clones, some missing. The sample presents tens of thousands of clones, none singletons. This clone was recorded at least ten times. Its antigen is unidentified. The observed sequence ends 3 residues before the CDR3 terminus, with the missing tail filled in from the germline J gene.

The chain uses TRBV7-9 and TRBJ1-4, with D possibly TRBD1 on 6 matching bases. The clonotype comes from a person aged 18-69 years in good health. Sample: peripheral blood mononuclear cells. CDR3 in amino acids: CASSSKGGANEKLFF. The DNA read from the CDR3 is TGTGCCAGCAGCTCCAAGGGGGGGGCTAATGAAAAA.